Presented here are 32 T cell receptor beta chains from one specimen sequenced in a study of radiotherapy plus CTLA-4 blockade in lung cancer. Clones were read by immunoSEQ multiplex PCR, and TCRdb kept only the in-frame ones, dropping some. The sample carries around 71,000 clones, less than 85% recorded once. Source: peripheral blood, taken from a patient treated with radiotherapy plus ipilimumab. Receptors originate from a human donor with non-small cell lung cancer whose response to radiotherapy plus ipilimumab could not be evaluated. Some clones in this sample may be carry-over from other donors' samples.

The count of this clone is one. The chain combines TRBV5-8 with TRBJ1-1; weak D call: TRBD1 (5 bases). Trimming took 1 base from V and 4 from J, leaving 11 bases between them. Germline V gives CDR1 SGHTS, CDR2 YDEGEE. The length of the CDR3 is 14 residues. The CDR3 here is CASSLRGLGTEAFF. The CDR3 DNA is TGTGCCAGCAGCTTGAGGGGTTTGGGCACTGAAGCTTTCTTT.

The chain links TRBV28 to TRBJ2-5, with 8 bases aligning to TRBD1. Trimming removed 7 bases from V and 1 base from J; junction bases left unmatched: 5. CDR1 and CDR2 from the germline V gene are MDHEN and SYDVKM. The CDR3 is 14 residues long. The CDR3 loop reads CASTDGQGQETQYF. The CDR3, as DNA: TGTGCCAGCACCGACGGACAGGGCCAAGAGACCCAGTACTTC.

The V call is TRBV6-1, the J call TRBJ2-5; 8 bases are shared with TRBD1. V dropped 5 bases and J dropped 1; count of bases not matched to a gene: 6. The CDR3 runs 15 residues. Per the germline V gene, CDR1 is MNHNS and CDR2 is SASEGT. The CDR3 loop is CASSQSGGRQETQYF. The CDR3 DNA is TGTGCCAGCAGTCAATCAGGGGGCCGCCAAGAGACCCAGTACTTC.

With respect to this clone: One end of the junction fails to match germline, which may point to a read error. The J gene is TRBJ1-1, the V gene TRBV2; D may be TRBD1 (5 bases). CDR1 SNHLY and CDR2 FYNNEI come from the germline V gene. CDR3 length: 14 residues. The CDR3 region is CASSEEEGYTEAFF. Here the CDR3 DNA reads TGTGCCAGCAGTGAGGAGGAGGGGTACACGGAAGCTTTCTTT.

The table lists this clone with a count of one. The chain joins TRBV6-5 to TRBJ2-5; 8 bases are shared with TRBD1. The V segment lost 6 bases and the J segment 5 bases; nucleotides outside the gene matches: 2. The germline CDR1 and CDR2 sequences are MNHEY and SVGAGI. The CDR3 length is 12 residues. This CDR3 is CASRTGVETQYF. The CDR3 region has the DNA TGTGCCAGCAGGACAGGGGTGGAGACCCAGTACTTC.

The chain carries TRBV6-5 and TRBJ2-1; a weak D match, TRBD1 (6 bases). Trimming stripped 2 bases from V and 7 bases from J, with 12 bases between. The length of the CDR3 is 14 residues. The V gene's germline CDR1 is MNHEY and CDR2 SVGAGI. The CDR3 nucleotides are TGTGCCAGCAGTTACGAAGGGACATTGAATGAGCAGTTCTTC. Translating gives CASSYEGTLNEQFF.

V usage is TRBV5-1 and J usage is TRBJ2-2, with 9 nucleotides matching TRBD2. Per the germline V gene, CDR1 is SGHRS and CDR2 is YFSETQ. V dropped 0 bases and J dropped 5; count of bases not matched to a gene: 2. The CDR3 is 15 residues long. CDR3 residues: CASSLGLAGTGELFF. CDR3 coding DNA: TGCGCCAGCAGCTTGGGGCTAGCGGGGACCGGGGAGCTGTTTTTT.

This sequence joins TRBV29-1 and TRBJ2-7; D might be TRBD2 (5 bases). Trimming stripped 3 bases from V and 1 base from J, with 10 bases between. Per the germline V gene, CDR1 is SQVTM and CDR2 is ANQGSEA. The CDR3 loop spans 13 amino acids. The CDR3 DNA is TGCAGCGTTGAGAGGGATTCGTCCTACGAGCAGTACTTC. This sequence encodes CSVERDSSYEQYF.

The chain joins TRBV5-6 to TRBJ1-1; possibly TRBD1 for D (6 bases). The CDR3 length is 14 residues. The germline V gene encodes CDR1 SGHDT and CDR2 YYEEEE. Trimming removed 4 bases from V and 4 bases from J, with 14 bases in between. CDR3 bases: TGTGCCAGCAGCCCCCCGACAGGCAGCACTGAAGCTTTCTTT. Residues: CASSPPTGSTEAFF.

V and J are TRBV27 and TRBJ1-2, with 8 positions matching TRBD1. The germline V gene encodes CDR1 MNHEY and CDR2 SMNVEV (reference sequence). The CDR3 is 16 residues long. J lost 6 bases, V lost 0 bases, and 9 bases had no gene match. In DNA form, the CDR3 reads TGTGCCAGCAGTTTATCCCTCAGGGGGCGCGTCGATGGCTACACCTTC. Protein sequence: CASSLSLRGRVDGYTF.

The rearrangement uses TRBV18 and TRBJ1-4; no reliable D call. CDR3 size: 15 residues. Germline values: CDR1 KGHSH, CDR2 LQKENI. V was trimmed by 1 base and J by 10 bases, leaving 16 bases between them. The CDR3 is CASSPLGSGEGKLFF. The CDR3 nucleotides read TGTGCCAGCTCACCACTTGGTTCGGGAGAGGGAAAACTGTTTTTT.

This clone was seen a single time. This chain uses TRBV28 with TRBJ2-5, with D perhaps TRBD2 (6 bases). Germline lookup yields CDR1 MDHEN and CDR2 SYDVKM. The V end lost 1 base, the J end lost 5 bases, and 11 bases lay between the germline ends. The CDR3 has 14 residues. CDR3 bases: TGTGCCAGCAGTTTATCCGGGGAGGCTGAGACCCAGTACTTC. Amino acids: CASSLSGEAETQYF.

This clone was seen more than once but under ten times. The rearrangement links TRBV4-1 to TRBJ2-7, with D perhaps TRBD2 (7 bases). Between the trimmed V and J ends, which lost 4 bases and 5 bases, there was a span of 18 bases. The CDR3 has 15 residues. Germline CDR1 reads MGHRA; CDR2 reads YSYEKL. The chain's CDR3 is CASSPQGRGGHEQYF. The CDR3 coding sequence is TGCGCCAGCAGCCCCCAGGGGAGGGGCGGCCACGAGCAGTACTTC.

V gene TRBV18 combines with J gene TRBJ2-5; 7 nucleotides match TRBD2. The CDR3 contains 15 residues. Per the germline V gene, CDR1 is KGHSH and CDR2 is LQKENI. Unmatched junction bases numbered 2, after V lost 0 bases and J lost 1 base. Here the CDR3 reads CASSPPGGVQETQYF. CDR3 DNA sequence: TGTGCCAGCTCACCACCGGGGGGGGTCCAAGAGACCCAGTACTTC.

The chain couples TRBV7-2 to TRBJ1-4; no firm D call. The CDR3 sequence is 16 residues long. The V end was cut by 2 bases, the J end by 7 bases, with 17 bases between. The germline CDR1 and CDR2 sequences are SGHTA and FQGNSA. CDR3 protein: CASSLFAPGLGEKLFF. The CDR3 bases are TGTGCCAGCAGCTTATTCGCGCCCGGCCTAGGTGAAAAACTGTTTTTT.

V and J are TRBV19 and TRBJ1-2; D is ambiguous. CDR1 and CDR2 (germline): LNHDA, SQIVND (reference sequence). Trimming stripped 7 bases from V and 7 bases from J, with 16 bases between. The CDR3 runs 13 residues. CDR3 nucleotides: TGTGCCAGTAATCTCCTCCGAGGAGGTGGCTACACCTTC. This encodes CASNLLRGGGYTF.

The chain couples TRBV4-1 to TRBJ1-3; 8 bases align to TRBD1. The germline gives CDR1 MGHRA, CDR2 YSYEKL. The CDR3 consists of 15 residues. V lost 1 base and J lost 2; bases outside the gene matches: 1. The CDR3 protein is CASSQAGGTGNTIYF. The CDR3 DNA follows: TGCGCCAGCAGCCAAGCAGGGGGCACTGGAAACACCATATATTTT.

The rearrangement uses TRBV4-1 and TRBJ2-7; 7 nucleotides align to TRBD2. V was pared by 0 bases and J by 0 bases, with 5 bases of the junction left unmatched. The CDR3 is 16 residues long. The germline CDR1 and CDR2 sequences are MGHRA and YSYEKL. CDR3 amino acids: CASSQDGGGSSYEQYF. The CDR3 DNA reads as TGCGCCAGCAGCCAAGATGGGGGGGGGAGCTCCTACGAGCAGTACTTC.

The chain joins TRBV7-2 to TRBJ1-1, with D possibly TRBD1 on 6 matching bases. CDR1 and CDR2 (germline): SGHTA, FQGNSA. This CDR3 has 15 amino acids. V gave up 1 base and J gave up 2 bases, with 11 bases separating them. CDR3 amino acids: CASSLEGQINTEAFF. In DNA form, the CDR3 reads TGTGCCAGCAGCTTAGAAGGACAGATCAACACTGAAGCTTTCTTT.

This chain connects TRBV11-2 to TRBJ1-3; 7 nucleotides match TRBD1. The germline V gene has CDR1 SGHAT and CDR2 FQNNGV. The CDR3 extends over 17 amino acids. With V trimmed by 2 bases and J by 2 bases, 9 bases remained unmatched. As DNA, the CDR3 is TGTGCCAGCAGCTTATTAAAGGGGGCGGACGCTGGAAACACCATATATTTT. Translated: CASSLLKGADAGNTIYF.

The chain combines TRBV7-9 with TRBJ2-1; 10 nucleotides line up with TRBD2. After removal of 1 base from V and 8 bases from J, the junction contained 5 bases not matched to a gene. This CDR3 comprises 15 residues. The V gene's germline CDR1 is SEHNR and CDR2 FQNEAQ (reference sequence). CDR3 bases: TGTGCCAGCAGCTTAGAGGTAGCGGGGGGCCATGAGCAGTTCTTC. As protein: CASSLEVAGGHEQFF.

V usage is TRBV4-3 and J usage is TRBJ1-3, with a possible D match to TRBD1 (5 bases). Per germline, CDR1 LGHNA and CDR2 YSLEER. The V gene lost 0 bases and the J gene lost 2 bases, with 14 bases spanning the gap. The CDR3 is made up of 17 amino acids. CDR3 region: CASSQDLPRVTGNTIYF. CDR3 sequence (DNA): TGCGCCAGCAGCCAAGATCTCCCCAGGGTAACTGGAAACACCATATATTTT.

The chain employs TRBV4-3 and TRBJ1-4, with D possibly being TRBD1 (6 bases). The CDR3 loop spans 15 amino acids. Trimming removed 2 bases at V and 7 bases at J, with 14 bases between. The germline CDR1 and CDR2 sequences are LGHNA and YSLEER. CDR3 sequence (DNA): TGCGCCAGCAGCCAACAACAGGGCCCCAGTGAAAAACTGTTTTTT. This translates into CASSQQQGPSEKLFF.

The J gene is TRBJ1-5, the V gene TRBV7-2; 7 bases line up with TRBD1. J gave up 4 bases and V 5 bases, and 5 bases lay outside the gene matches. Germline V gene lookup returns CDR1 SGHTA and CDR2 FQGNSA. CDR3 length equals 14 residues. CDR3 coding DNA: TGTGCCAGCAGCGACAGGGATGGGAATCAGCCCCAGCATTTT. Translating it yields CASSDRDGNQPQHF.

The count of this clone is one. The genes are TRBV9 and TRBJ2-3; no firm D call. The V and J ends lost 0 bases and 2 bases respectively, with 10 bases between them. The germline gives CDR1 SGDLS, CDR2 YYNGEE. The CDR3 covers 15 residues. The CDR3 is CASSVAVDSTDTQYF. The CDR3 region has the DNA TGTGCCAGCAGCGTAGCGGTAGATTCCACAGATACGCAGTATTTT. The whole variable domain, filled in from reference TRBV9 and TRBJ2-3, reads DSGVTQTPKHLITATGQRVTLRCSPRSGDLSVYWYQQSLDQGLQFLIQYYNGEERAKGNILERFSAQQFPDLHSELNLSSLELGDSALYFCASSVAVDSTDTQYFGPGTRLTVL.

This rearrangement joins TRBV5-1 to TRBJ2-7; D is possibly TRBD1 (6 bases). The ends were cut back, 4 bases at V and 5 bases at J, with 16 bases in the middle. The CDR3 has 14 residues. Germline V lookup: CDR1 SGHRS, CDR2 YFSETQ. CDR3 DNA sequence: TGCGCCAGCAGCCCGGTCAGGGGAGAGGACGAGCAGTACTTC. Its protein product is CASSPVRGEDEQYF.

V is TRBV28 and J is TRBJ1-6; D gene uncertain. The germline gives CDR1 MDHEN, CDR2 SYDVKM. The CDR3 covers 13 residues. Trimming removed 10 bases at V and 9 bases at J, with 16 bases between. The CDR3 reads CATGKGFSSPLHF. The CDR3 region has the DNA TGTGCCACCGGGAAGGGCTTCTCTTCACCCCTCCACTTT.

V is TRBV5-6 and J is TRBJ2-6; 7 positions agree with TRBD1. The V gene end was trimmed by 4 bases and the J gene end by 0 bases; junction bases not matched to a gene: 4. Germline CDR1 reads SGHDT; CDR2 reads YYEEEE. The CDR3 loop spans 16 amino acids. CDR3 in DNA: TGTGCCAGCAGCATAGGGGGCAGCTCTGGGGCCAACGTCCTGACTTTC. It specifies CASSIGGSSGANVLTF.

The chain employs TRBV9 and TRBJ1-5, with a possible D match to TRBD1 (6 bases). The germline V and J ends were trimmed by 3 bases and 5 bases, with 9 bases remaining between them. There are 13 residues in the CDR3. The germline V gene has CDR1 SGDLS and CDR2 YYNGEE. CDR3 in DNA: TGTGCCAGCAGCGGGGGGCAGTATCAGCCCCAGCATTTT. Translated: CASSGGQYQPQHF.

This chain joins TRBV29-1 and TRBJ2-3, with 9 nucleotides matching TRBD1. The V gene end was trimmed by 3 bases and the J gene end by 3 bases; junction bases not matched to a gene: 10. CDR1 and CDR2 from the germline V gene are SQVTM and ANQGSEA. The CDR3 runs to 16 residues. CDR3 in amino acids: CSVEGDRGTGTDTQYF. DNA for the CDR3: TGCAGCGTTGAGGGCGACAGGGGGACGGGGACAGATACGCAGTATTTT.

This sequence joins TRBV5-1 and TRBJ2-2; D is unclear. The CDR3 spans 15 residues. V was clipped by 0 bases and J by 2 bases, with 8 bases between them. Germline V gene data show CDR1 as SGHRS and CDR2 as YFSETQ. In DNA form, the CDR3 reads TGCGCCAGCAGCTTGGTTGGAGTTAACACCGGGGAGCTGTTTTTT. Translation: CASSLVGVNTGELFF.

J is TRBJ1-5 and V is TRBV5-8, with D maybe TRBD1 (6 bases). The germline V gene encodes CDR1 SGHTS and CDR2 YDEGEE. Trimming took off 7 bases at V and 0 bases at J, with 14 bases between the two ends. CDR3 length equals 15 residues. The CDR3 DNA sequence: TGTGCCAGCTCTACCCAGGGGTTTAGCAATCAGCCCCAGCATTTT. Translating gives CASSTQGFSNQPQHF.